This T cell receptor beta chain was obtained from a study of Tregs in tolerant kidney transplant recipients. Points from the study as a whole: The small number of patients limits these findings pending further validation. Biological reproducibility was not directly addressed, but technical replication error appeared minimal.

Trimming left V 1 base short and J 4 bases short, with 8 bases between. In germline, CDR1 is DFQATT, CDR2 SNEGSKA (reference sequence). The CDR3 contains 12 residues. Related graft donors supplied nonmyeloablative bone marrow transplants, and mixed chimerism was transient. Thawed PBMCs were FACS-sorted into unstimulated CD4+CD25+CD127- regulatory T cells, CD4+CD25- non-regulatory cells, CD4 and CD8 cells. A word on this clone: Antigen specificity is unknown. The read ends 3 residues shy of where the CDR3 ends; the end is completed using the germline J gene.

Here immunoSEQ multiplex PCR was the method, and the copy in TCRdb shows in-frame clones only, minus some. The sample data list under 3,000 clones. The V and J genes are TRBV20-1 and TRBJ2-7; no definite D call. Source: CD8+ T cells from blood (PBMCs), taken 6 months after the transplant. This receptor was identified in a human patient who received a combined kidney and bone marrow transplant. Some T cells may trace back to the graft donor. CDR3 sequence: CSARVAGYEQYF. CDR3 DNA (partial): TGCAGTGCTAGAGTAGCCGGGTACGAG.